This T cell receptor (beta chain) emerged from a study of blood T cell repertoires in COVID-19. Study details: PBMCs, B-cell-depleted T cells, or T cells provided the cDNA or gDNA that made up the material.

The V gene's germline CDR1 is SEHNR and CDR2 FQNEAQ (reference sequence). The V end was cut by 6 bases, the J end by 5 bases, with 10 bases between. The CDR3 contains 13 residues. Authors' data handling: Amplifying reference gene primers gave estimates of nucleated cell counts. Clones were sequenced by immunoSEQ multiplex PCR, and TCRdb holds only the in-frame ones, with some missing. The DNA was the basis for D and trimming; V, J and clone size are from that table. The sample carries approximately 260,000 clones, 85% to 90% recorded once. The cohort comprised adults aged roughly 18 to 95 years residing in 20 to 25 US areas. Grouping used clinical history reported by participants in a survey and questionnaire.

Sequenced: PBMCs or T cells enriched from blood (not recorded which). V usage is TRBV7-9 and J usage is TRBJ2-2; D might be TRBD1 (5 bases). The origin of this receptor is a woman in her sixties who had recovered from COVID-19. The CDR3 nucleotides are TGTGCCAGCAGTCTTCGACAGACCGGGGAGCTGTTTTTT. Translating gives CASSLRQTGELFF.